This T cell receptor (beta chain) was recovered during a study of blood T cells in healthy people across ages. This clonotype was recorded a few times. V was clipped by 8 bases and J by 3 bases, with 4 bases between them. This CDR3 is built from 10 residues. Primed by a sample-barcoded 5' primer and a J-beta primer mix, a second PCR proceeded for 7 to 11 cycles. One entry per CDR3 protein, called by TCRdb with MiXCR from the 5' RACE reads. The sample includes roughly 1,500,000 distinct CDR3 sequences, about 35% of them seen just once. The receptor was derived from a woman aged 30 to 39 in good health. What was sequenced was blood. The gene calls are TRBV12-3 or TRBV12-4 and TRBJ2-5, with D uncertain. In nucleotides, the CDR3 is TGTGCCAGCGGCAAAGAGACCCAGTACTTC. Its protein product is CASGKETQYF.